This TCR beta chain stems from a study of cytomegalovirus exposure and HLA in healthy donors. Study results and caveats: TCR beta sequences numbering 15,000 to 20,000 were associated with HLA alleles at 0.05 false discovery rate in a later analysis.

Concerning this clone: The antigen remains unidentified.

Trimming cost V 2 bases and J 2 bases; bases outside gene matches: 4. This CDR3 is 15 amino acids long. Germline V lookup: CDR1 SGDLS, CDR2 YYNGEE. PCR involved 60 Vbeta and 13 Jbeta primers. Produced via immunoSEQ multiplex PCR; TCRdb's table is partial and in-frame only. The sample gives 85,000 to 130,000 clones, around 84% of which show up once; approximately 1.2% is in the top ten. The chain couples TRBV9 to TRBJ2-7; 10 positions agree with TRBD2. The TCR comes from a young woman in good health and CMV-seronegative. The material sequenced was PBMCs. In nucleotides, the CDR3 is TGTGCCAGCAGCGTCTTTAGCGGGGGGCCCTACGAGCAGTACTTC. Its translation is CASSVFSGGPYEQYF.